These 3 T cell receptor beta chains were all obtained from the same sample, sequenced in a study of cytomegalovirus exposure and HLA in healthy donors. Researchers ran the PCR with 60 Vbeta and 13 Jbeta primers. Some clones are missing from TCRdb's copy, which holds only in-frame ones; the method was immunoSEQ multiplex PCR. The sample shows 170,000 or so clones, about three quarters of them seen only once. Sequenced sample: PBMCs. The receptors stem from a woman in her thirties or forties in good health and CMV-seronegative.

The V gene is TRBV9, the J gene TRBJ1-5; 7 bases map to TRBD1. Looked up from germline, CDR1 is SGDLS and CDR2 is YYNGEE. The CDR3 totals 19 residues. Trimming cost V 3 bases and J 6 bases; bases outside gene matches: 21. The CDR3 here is CASSGLRQGSPLYIQPQHF. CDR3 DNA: TGTGCCAGCAGCGGATTGAGACAGGGATCCCCGTTATACATTCAGCCCCAGCATTTT.

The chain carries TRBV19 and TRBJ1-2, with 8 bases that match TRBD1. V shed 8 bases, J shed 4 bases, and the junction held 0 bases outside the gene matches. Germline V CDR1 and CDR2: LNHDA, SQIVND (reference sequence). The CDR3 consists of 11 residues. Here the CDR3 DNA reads TGTGCCAGTGACAGGGGCTATGGCTACACCTTC. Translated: CASDRGYGYTF. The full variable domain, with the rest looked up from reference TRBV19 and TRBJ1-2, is DGGITQSPKYLFRKEGQNVTLSCEQNLNHDAMYWYRQDPGQGLRLIYYSQIVNDFQKGDIAEGYSVSREKKESFPLTVTSAQKNPTAFYLCASDRGYGYTFGSGTRLTVV.

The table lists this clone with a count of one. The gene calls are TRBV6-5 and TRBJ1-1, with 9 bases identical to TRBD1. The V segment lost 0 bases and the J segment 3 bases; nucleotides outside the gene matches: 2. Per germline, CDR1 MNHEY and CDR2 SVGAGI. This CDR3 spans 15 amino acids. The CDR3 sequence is CASSYSGQGYTEAFF. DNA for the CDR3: TGTGCCAGCAGTTACTCGGGACAGGGTTACACTGAAGCTTTCTTT.